Shown below are 18 T cell receptor beta chains from a single sample sequenced in a study of T cell responses to AZD1222 COVID-19 vaccine. Some clones are missing from TCRdb's copy, which holds only in-frame ones; the method was immunoSEQ multiplex PCR. This table has more than 75,000 clones, roughly 90% appearing once. The material sequenced was peripheral blood, taken on day 0 of AZD1222 vaccination. All receptors derive from an adult in good health.

The chain recombines TRBV19 with TRBJ1-4; D may be TRBD1 (5 bases). The V gene lost 4 bases and the J gene lost 3 bases, with 6 bases spanning the gap. Germline V gene data show CDR1 as LNHDA and CDR2 as SQIVND (reference sequence). The CDR3 covers 13 residues. CDR3 sequence reads: CASSTGSNEKLFF. The CDR3 DNA sequence: TGTGCCAGTAGTACAGGGTCTAATGAAAAACTGTTTTTT.

The chain combines TRBV6-2 or TRBV6-3 with TRBJ2-1; 7 bases line up with TRBD1. Germline loops: CDR1 MNHEY, CDR2 SVGEGT. The J segment lost 6 bases and the V segment lost 5 bases, leaving 1 base of the junction unmatched. The CDR3 has 12 amino acids. CDR3 residues: CASSGTVNEQFF. DNA for the CDR3: TGTGCCAGCAGTGGGACAGTCAATGAGCAGTTCTTC.

The chain carries TRBV19 and TRBJ2-5; D possibly corresponds to TRBD1 (6 bases). Germline values: CDR1 LNHDA, CDR2 SQIVND (reference sequence). The length of the CDR3 is 15 residues. V was pared by 6 bases and J by 1 base, with 15 bases between. This chain's CDR3 is CASSLNRVSQETQYF. The CDR3 bases are TGTGCCAGTAGCCTGAACAGGGTTTCCCAAGAGACCCAGTACTTC.

With respect to this clone: The junction does not match germline at one end; this may be a read error. The gene calls are TRBV7-7 and TRBJ2-2, with 8 bases matching TRBD2. Germline CDR1 is SSHAT and CDR2 is FNYEAQ (reference sequence). This CDR3 has 17 residues. The chain's CDR3 is CASSWGVAGSKTGELFF. DNA of the CDR3: TGTGCTAGCAGCTGGGGGGTAGCGGGATCTAAGACCGGGGAGCTGTTTTTT.

The chain joins TRBV10-3 to TRBJ1-1, with D uncertain. Germline V lookup: CDR1 ENHRY, CDR2 SYGVKD. The CDR3 is 18 residues long. Trimming shortened V by 11 bases and J by 0 bases, and 28 bases separated the two germline ends. In nucleotides, the CDR3 is TGTGCCGCCAGGTCAACCTGGCCCCTGGGCAGGATGAACACTGAAGCTTTCTTT. Its translation: CAARSTWPLGRMNTEAFF.

The chain joins TRBV28 to TRBJ2-3; 8 nucleotides align to TRBD1. The CDR3 consists of 14 residues. Germline-derived CDR1 and CDR2 are MDHEN and SYDVKM. J was trimmed by 1 base and V by 6 bases; bases with no gene match: 3. The DNA for the CDR3 is TGTGCCAGCAGACCGACAGGGGGCACAGATACGCAGTATTTT. Amino acids: CASRPTGGTDTQYF.

This chain links TRBV9 with TRBJ1-4; the match to TRBD1 covers 7 bases. From germline, CDR1 is SGDLS and CDR2 YYNGEE. V shed 2 bases and J 7 bases; nucleotides not matched to a gene: 8. The CDR3 totals 15 residues. The CDR3 sequence is CASSVTGMAGEKLFF. The DNA for the CDR3 is TGTGCCAGCAGCGTGACAGGGATGGCAGGTGAAAAACTGTTTTTT.

The V call is TRBV4-2, the J call TRBJ2-1; 7 bases match TRBD1. V gave up 0 bases and J gave up 9 bases; unmatched junction bases: 11. The CDR3 loop spans 16 amino acids. Germline V gives CDR1 LGHNA, CDR2 YNFKEQ. The CDR3 reads CASSQDLLTGIGEQFF. Here the CDR3 DNA reads TGTGCCAGCAGCCAAGATCTGCTGACAGGGATTGGTGAGCAGTTCTTC.

This clone came up a few times. The gene calls are TRBV19 and TRBJ1-1; no reliable D call. The germline V gene encodes CDR1 LNHDA and CDR2 SQIVND (reference sequence). The CDR3 length is 13 residues. With 7 bases removed from V and 1 base from J, the gap between germline ends came to 10 bases. CDR3 sequence (DNA): TGTGCCAGTATGGGTTTTGGGAACACTGAAGCTTTCTTT. The encoded protein is CASMGFGNTEAFF.

The CDR3 loop is CASSSSSGANVLTF. DNA of the CDR3: TGTGCCAGTAGTAGCTCCTCTGGGGCCAACGTCCTGACTTTC. V usage is TRBV19 and J usage is TRBJ2-6; D remains ambiguous. The CDR3 totals 14 residues. V was pared by 4 bases and J by 0 bases, with 4 bases between. The germline CDR1 and CDR2 sequences are LNHDA and SQIVND (reference sequence).

V is TRBV7-8 and J is TRBJ1-3, with 9 bases identical to TRBD1. Germline loops: CDR1 SGHVS, CDR2 FQNEAQ. Germline trimming cut 1 base from V and 2 bases from J; bases unmatched to any gene: 3. The CDR3 runs 16 residues. The CDR3 is CASSLGQGGTGNTIYF. The CDR3 region has the DNA TGTGCCAGCAGCTTAGGACAGGGGGGTACTGGAAACACCATATATTTT.

V gene TRBV10-3 combines with J gene TRBJ2-7, with D maybe TRBD2 (6 bases). The CDR3 consists of 16 residues. V was pared by 4 bases and J by 5 bases, with 21 bases between. Germline V CDR1 and CDR2: ENHRY, SYGVKD. For the CDR3, the DNA is TGTGCCATCAGTGGCCCCTCTTTTCGGGGGAGGAACGAGCAGTACTTC. Protein: CAISGPSFRGRNEQYF.

The rearrangement uses TRBV12-3 or TRBV12-4 and TRBJ1-2, with a tentative D call TRBD1 (5 bases). The CDR3 spans 13 residues. Trimming stripped 2 bases from V and 4 bases from J, with 8 bases between. CDR3 DNA sequence: TGTGCCAGCAGTTTACGGGGGACCTATGGCTACACCTTC. It yields the protein CASSLRGTYGYTF.

The CDR3 nucleotides read TGTGCCAGCAGTGAACCCAATCAGCCCCAGCATTTT. Its translation is CASSEPNQPQHF. The chain has TRBV2 and TRBJ1-5; the D is unclear. The germline V gene encodes CDR1 SNHLY and CDR2 FYNNEI. Between the trimmed V and J ends, which lost 2 bases and 3 bases, there was a span of 2 bases. The CDR3 consists of 12 residues.

V and J are TRBV7-2 and TRBJ1-5; D is uncertain. CDR3 size: 13 residues. The V end was cut by 1 base, the J end by 5 bases, with 6 bases between. CDR1 and CDR2 (germline): SGHTA, FQGNSA. Here the CDR3 reads CASSLGHDQPQHF. The DNA for the CDR3 is TGTGCCAGCAGCTTAGGGCACGATCAGCCCCAGCATTTT.

The chain carries TRBV2 and TRBJ1-2; D not certain. The CDR3 has 14 residues. The V gene lost 2 bases and the J gene lost 4 bases, with 11 bases spanning the gap. From germline, CDR1 is SNHLY and CDR2 FYNNEI. The CDR3 DNA sequence: TGTGCCAGCAGTGAATCGGTAGGTGGCTATGGCTACACCTTC. As protein: CASSESVGGYGYTF.

The chain combines TRBV16 with TRBJ2-1, with TRBD1 as a possible D gene (6 bases). CDR3 length: 15 residues. Germline CDR1 and CDR2: KGHSY and FQNENV. Trimming cost V 0 bases and J 6 bases, with 12 bases left between them. The CDR3 nucleotides read TGTGCCAGCAGCCAATCGTCCATAGGGGGCAATGAGCAGTTCTTC. Residues: CASSQSSIGGNEQFF.

The V call is TRBV19, the J call TRBJ2-5; TRBD1 agrees at 10 bases. The CDR3 covers 14 residues. CDR1 and CDR2 from the germline V gene are LNHDA and SQIVND (reference sequence). The J segment lost 2 bases and the V segment lost 5 bases, leaving 2 bases of the junction unmatched. The CDR3 DNA reads TGTGCCAGTAGTTTGGGACAGGGGCAAGAGACCCAGTACTTC. Its protein product is CASSLGQGQETQYF.